One and the same sample provided the 10 T cell receptor beta chains below, sequenced in a study of cytotoxic CD8 clonotypes in ibrutinib-treated CLL (dated by TCRdb to the early 2020s). The library was obtained by the immunoSEQ multiplex PCR assay. TCRdb retrieved this table from immuneACCESS and kept in-frame rearrangements only. Not all clones are present; in checked studies, unresolved V genes account for under half, and no reason is known for the remainder. The sample table contains approximately 200,000 clones; only one count was recorded for about two thirds of them. Clones ranked in the top ten supply around an eighth of the sample. The meaning of the sample's time point label: 24 months on ibrutinib. The source material was PBMCs, sampled after 24 months of ibrutinib treatment. Receptors originate from a human donor with chronic lymphocytic leukemia.

J is TRBJ2-1 and V is TRBV9; D could derive from TRBD1 or TRBD2 (5 bases each). The germline CDR1 and CDR2 sequences are SGDLS and YYNGEE. Trimming took 4 bases from V and 5 from J, leaving 13 bases between them. CDR3 length equals 14 residues. Here the CDR3 reads CASSPPGRDNEQFF. The CDR3 nucleotides are TGTGCCAGCAGCCCCCCGGGACGAGACAATGAGCAGTTCTTC.

The sample holds a few counts of this clone. The gene calls are TRBV11-2 and TRBJ2-2; 8 nucleotides match TRBD1. The trim removed 1 base at V and 5 bases at J, leaving 0 bases unmatched. Germline V gives CDR1 SGHAT, CDR2 FQNNGV. The CDR3 contains 14 residues. The DNA for the CDR3 is TGTGCCAGCAGCTTAGGGACAGGGACCGGGGAGCTGTTTTTT. Protein product: CASSLGTGTGELFF.

This chain links TRBV4-3 with TRBJ1-2, with D uncertain. In germline, CDR1 is LGHNA, CDR2 YSLEER. The CDR3 sequence is 14 residues long. V was trimmed by 0 bases and J by 5 bases, leaving 10 bases between them. This chain's CDR3 is CASSQDRQPYGYTF. Here the CDR3 DNA reads TGCGCCAGCAGCCAAGATCGCCAGCCGTATGGCTACACCTTC.

This chain joins TRBV29-1 and TRBJ2-7; 11 bases match TRBD1. J was trimmed by 1 base and V by 7 bases; bases with no gene match: 3. The CDR3 is made up of 13 amino acids. The germline CDR1 and CDR2 sequences are SQVTM and ANQGSEA. The CDR3 sequence: CSGGQGASYEQYF. CDR3 nucleotides: TGCAGCGGAGGACAGGGGGCTTCCTACGAGCAGTACTTC.

The chain uses TRBV6-1 and TRBJ2-3; possibly TRBD1 or TRBD2 for D (5 bases each). Germline lookup yields CDR1 MNHNS and CDR2 SASEGT. The CDR3 runs to 14 residues. The V and J ends lost 6 bases and 1 base respectively, with 11 bases between them. The CDR3 region is CASSYLGGTDTQYF. The CDR3 coding sequence is TGTGCCAGCAGCTATTTGGGGGGCACAGATACGCAGTATTTT.

The chain combines TRBV27 with TRBJ2-7; tentatively, D is TRBD2 (6 bases). Trimming took 6 bases from V and 0 from J, leaving 15 bases between them. Germline-derived CDR1 and CDR2 are MNHEY and SMNVEV (reference sequence). This CDR3 region has 15 residues. This chain's CDR3 is CASRTWGGLSYEQYF. The CDR3 region has the DNA TGTGCCAGCAGAACATGGGGAGGCCTCTCCTACGAGCAGTACTTC.

V usage is TRBV13 and J usage is TRBJ1-4, with unresolved D. CDR3 length equals 13 residues. The V gene's germline CDR1 is PRHDT and CDR2 FYEKMQ (reference sequence). With 3 bases removed from V and 7 bases from J, the gap between germline ends came to 9 bases. This chain's CDR3 is CASSLYGGEKLFF. CDR3 DNA: TGTGCCAGCAGCTTGTACGGTGGTGAAAAACTGTTTTTT.

V usage is TRBV5-1 and J usage is TRBJ2-7; a weak D match, TRBD1 (6 bases). V lost 0 bases to trimming and J lost 3 bases, with 10 bases between them. The CDR3 sequence is 14 residues long. Germline lookup yields CDR1 SGHRS and CDR2 YFSETQ. The CDR3 sequence is CASSLDTGYYEQYF. CDR3 DNA sequence: TGCGCCAGCAGCTTGGATACAGGGTACTACGAGCAGTACTTC.

This clone has a single count. The chain combines TRBV15 with TRBJ2-7, with D uncertain. V was cut by 1 base and J by 5 bases, with 6 bases left in between. Germline V gives CDR1 LNHNV, CDR2 YYDKDF (reference sequence). The CDR3 loop spans 12 amino acids. The CDR3 DNA reads TGTGCCACCAGCAGAGTTCACGACGAGCAGTACTTC. It encodes CATSRVHDEQYF.

For the CDR3, the DNA is TGTGCCAGCAGCCAAGATTGGAGGGATCATTATACGCAGTATTTT. Translated, it gives CASSQDWRDHYTQYF. This chain joins TRBV4-2 and TRBJ2-3, with a weak D call TRBD2 (6 bases). The V end lost 0 bases, the J end lost 7 bases, and 14 bases lay between the germline ends. Germline CDR1 and CDR2: LGHNA and YNFKEQ. The CDR3 is 15 amino acids.